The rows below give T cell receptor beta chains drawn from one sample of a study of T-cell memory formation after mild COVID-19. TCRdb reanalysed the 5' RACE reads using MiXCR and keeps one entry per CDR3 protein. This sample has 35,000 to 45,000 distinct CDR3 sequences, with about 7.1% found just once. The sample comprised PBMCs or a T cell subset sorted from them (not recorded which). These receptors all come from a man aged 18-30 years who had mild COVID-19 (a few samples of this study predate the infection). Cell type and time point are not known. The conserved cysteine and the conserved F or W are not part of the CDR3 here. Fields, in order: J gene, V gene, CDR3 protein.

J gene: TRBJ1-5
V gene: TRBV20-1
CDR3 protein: SANTGSGQPQH

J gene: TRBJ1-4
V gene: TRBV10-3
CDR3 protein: AIRPGTGEKLF

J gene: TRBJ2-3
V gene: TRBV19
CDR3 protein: ASSGHDRSRDTQY

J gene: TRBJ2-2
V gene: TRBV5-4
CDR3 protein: ASRPAGGNTGELF

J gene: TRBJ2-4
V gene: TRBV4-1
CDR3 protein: ASSQGLAGGLDKNIQY

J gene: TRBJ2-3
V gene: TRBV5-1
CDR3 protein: ASKIPGSTDTQY

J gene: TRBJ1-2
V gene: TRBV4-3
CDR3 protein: ASSQEPGSYGYT

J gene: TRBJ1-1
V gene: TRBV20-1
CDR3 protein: SVNGLLNTEAF

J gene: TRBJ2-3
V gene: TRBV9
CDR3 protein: ASSTHRGGTQY

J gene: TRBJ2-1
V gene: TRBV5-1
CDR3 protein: ASSLARLAGGHNEQF

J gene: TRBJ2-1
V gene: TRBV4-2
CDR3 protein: ASSPRLHNEQF

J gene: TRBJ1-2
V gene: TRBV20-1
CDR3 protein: SARGLREGGYT

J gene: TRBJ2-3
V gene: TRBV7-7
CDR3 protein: ASSQGGGGTDTQY

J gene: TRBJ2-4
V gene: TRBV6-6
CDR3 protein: ASTAPAAKNIQY

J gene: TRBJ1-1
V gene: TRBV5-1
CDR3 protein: ASSRGQPNTEAF

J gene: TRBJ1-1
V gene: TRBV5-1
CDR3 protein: ASSTEGAFNTEAF

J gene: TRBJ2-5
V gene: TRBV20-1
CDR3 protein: SARDPGASETQY

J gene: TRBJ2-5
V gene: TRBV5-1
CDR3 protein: ASSLEQETQY

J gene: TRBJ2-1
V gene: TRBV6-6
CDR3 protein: ASNPAGGSHNEQF

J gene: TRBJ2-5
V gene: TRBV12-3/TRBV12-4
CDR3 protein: ASSGRGWETQY

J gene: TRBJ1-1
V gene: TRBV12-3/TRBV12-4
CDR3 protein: ASRGEVDAF

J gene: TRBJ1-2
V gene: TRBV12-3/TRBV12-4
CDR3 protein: ASSFGSYGYT

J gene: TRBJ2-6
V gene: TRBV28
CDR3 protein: ASSLSRQGISGANVLT

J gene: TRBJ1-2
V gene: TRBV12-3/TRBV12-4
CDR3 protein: ASSRFPGGFGYT

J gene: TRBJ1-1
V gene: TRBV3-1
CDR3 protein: ASSQVGEAF

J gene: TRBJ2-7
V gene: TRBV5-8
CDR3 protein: ASRPLGNRPQY

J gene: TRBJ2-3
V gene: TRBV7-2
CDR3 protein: ASSDPGLAMNTQY

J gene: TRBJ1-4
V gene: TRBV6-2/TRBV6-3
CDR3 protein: ASSYGNEKLF

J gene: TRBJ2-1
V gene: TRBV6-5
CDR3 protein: ASARDAAYNEQF

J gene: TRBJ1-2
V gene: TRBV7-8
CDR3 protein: ASSYRTDSYGYT

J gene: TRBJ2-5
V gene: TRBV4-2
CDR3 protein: ASSQATGGGETQY

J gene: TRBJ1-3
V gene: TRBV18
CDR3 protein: ASSLDSSGNTIY

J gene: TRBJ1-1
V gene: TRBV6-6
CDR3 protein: ASSYSTPEEAF

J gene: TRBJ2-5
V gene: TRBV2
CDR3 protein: ASSELTRGLPQY

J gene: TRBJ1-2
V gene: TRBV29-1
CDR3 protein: SVGGDSRYGYT

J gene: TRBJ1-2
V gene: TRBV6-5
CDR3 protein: ASRPSGGDGYT

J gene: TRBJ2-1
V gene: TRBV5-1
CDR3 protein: ASSPGGTSRGQF

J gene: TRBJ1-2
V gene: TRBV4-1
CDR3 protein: ASSQEPDTNYGYT

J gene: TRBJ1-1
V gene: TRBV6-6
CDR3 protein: ASRPDREGTEAF

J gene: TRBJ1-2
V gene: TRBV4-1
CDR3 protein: ASTLLTTGDYGYT

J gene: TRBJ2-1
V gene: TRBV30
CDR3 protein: AWSAGQAGGLQQF

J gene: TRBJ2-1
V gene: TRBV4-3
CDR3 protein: ASSQGGRGAYNEQF

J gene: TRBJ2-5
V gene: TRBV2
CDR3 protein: ASSRGVLAGFSETQY

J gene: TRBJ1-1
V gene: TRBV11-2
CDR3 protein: ASSLEQGLTEAF